A single sample gave rise to the 27 T cell receptor beta chains below, sequenced in a study of identical twins. TCRdb passed the 5' RACE reads through MiXCR, listing each CDR3 protein once. There are 540,000 or so distinct CDR3 sequences in the sample; approximately 20% occur only once, and 0.45% to 0.5% lies in the top ten. These data are also associated with another study on yellow fever vaccine responses in identical twins.

Material: CD4+ T cells sorted from blood. These TCRs come from a young woman in good health.

The gene calls are TRBV20-1 and TRBJ2-1; the D gene is possibly TRBD1 (6 bases). The V end was cut by 0 bases, the J end by 7 bases, with 10 bases between. Germline loops: CDR1 DFQATT, CDR2 SNEGSKA (reference sequence). The CDR3 has 13 residues. The CDR3 DNA reads as TGCAGTGCTAGAGATGGACAGCCGAATGAGCAGTTCTTC. Its translation is CSARDGQPNEQFF.

This clonotype was observed a handful of times. V and J are TRBV12-3 or TRBV12-4 and TRBJ1-4; D may be TRBD1 (5 bases). The CDR3 contains 12 residues. V lost 5 bases to trimming and J lost 7 bases, with 8 bases between them. The CDR3 loop reads CASSQGTEKLFF. The CDR3 DNA is TGTGCCAGCAGTCAAGGGACTGAAAAACTGTTTTTT.

This clonotype was recorded a few times. The gene calls are TRBV7-2 and TRBJ2-1, with 8 positions matching TRBD2. This CDR3 is built from 14 residues. The germline CDR1 and CDR2 sequences are SGHTA and FQGNSA. With V trimmed by 1 base and J by 7 bases, 3 bases remained unmatched. The CDR3 is CASSLVPSGNEQFF. The CDR3 region has the DNA TGTGCCAGCAGCTTAGTTCCTAGCGGGAATGAGCAGTTCTTC.

This clonotype was seen only a few times. This chain joins TRBV12-3 or TRBV12-4 and TRBJ2-5; 10 bases align to TRBD2. With 7 bases clipped from V and 2 bases from J, the junction kept 7 bases outside the gene matches. The CDR3 runs 15 residues. CDR3 protein: CASTTTLAGQETQYF. In nucleotides, the CDR3 is TGTGCCAGCACCACTACACTAGCGGGACAAGAGACCCAGTACTTC.

V gene TRBV7-8 combines with J gene TRBJ1-5; D remains ambiguous. This CDR3 region has 16 residues. Germline loops: CDR1 SGHVS, CDR2 FQNEAQ. V was clipped by 5 bases and J by 2 bases, with 16 bases between them. This chain's CDR3 is CASSLDTRSGNQPQHF. The CDR3 nucleotides are TGTGCCAGCAGCCTGGATACACGGAGTGGCAATCAGCCCCAGCATTTT.

V and J are TRBV6-1 and TRBJ2-2; the D gene is possibly TRBD1 (6 bases). V dropped 8 bases and J dropped 6 bases, with 22 bases sitting between them. Germline assignment: CDR1 MNHNS and CDR2 SASEGT. This CDR3 contains 16 residues. CDR3 DNA sequence: TGTGCCAGCCGAGGGGGTCGGGTCCAGGGTTCCGGGGAGCTGTTTTTT. This sequence encodes CASRGGRVQGSGELFF.

This clonotype was recorded only once. The chain employs TRBV27 and TRBJ2-2; D not resolved. Trimming took off 1 base at V and 1 base at J, with 13 bases between the two ends. There are 17 residues in the CDR3. Germline lookup yields CDR1 MNHEY and CDR2 SMNVEV (reference sequence). In nucleotides, the CDR3 is TGTGCCAGCAGTTTATTATCCCCCTGGGGGAACACCGGGGAGCTGTTTTTT. It translates to CASSLLSPWGNTGELFF.

This clonotype was observed a few times. The rearrangement uses TRBV12-3 or TRBV12-4 and TRBJ2-7; 8 bases line up with TRBD2. This CDR3 region has 14 residues. V lost 2 bases and J lost 4; bases outside the gene matches: 4. CDR3 sequence reads: CASSLSGRPYEQYF. For the CDR3, the DNA is TGTGCCAGCAGTTTAAGCGGGAGACCTTACGAGCAGTACTTC.

The gene calls are TRBV3-1 and TRBJ2-7; D call uncertain. The V end lost 1 base, the J end lost 1 base, and 14 bases lay between the germline ends. This CDR3 has 16 residues. Germline-derived CDR1 and CDR2 are LGHDT and YNNKEL (reference sequence). CDR3 sequence (DNA): TGTGCCAGCAGCCAAGTGGGTAGGGCTCCGTCCTACGAGCAGTACTTC. Encoded protein: CASSQVGRAPSYEQYF.

The rearrangement uses TRBV4-1 and TRBJ2-1, with 10 positions matching TRBD2. Per the germline V gene, CDR1 is MGHRA and CDR2 is YSYEKL. J gave up 6 bases and V 3 bases, and 14 bases lay outside the gene matches. This CDR3 is built from 18 residues. CDR3 DNA: TGCGCCAGCAGCCAGGCGAGACTAGGAGCGGGAGGGACCAATGAGCAGTTCTTC. Translated, it gives CASSQARLGAGGTNEQFF.

V and J are TRBV6-1 and TRBJ1-1; no clear D gene. V lost 6 bases, J lost 1 base, and 12 bases lay in between. There are 14 residues in the CDR3. The germline V gene encodes CDR1 MNHNS and CDR2 SASEGT. CDR3 DNA sequence: TGTGCCAGCAGCCGACGGAAAAAGAACACTGAAGCTTTCTTT. Translated: CASSRRKKNTEAFF.

The chain recombines TRBV7-2 with TRBJ2-7; D perhaps matches TRBD2 (6 bases). V lost 2 bases and J 5 bases, leaving 13 bases between the germline ends. The CDR3 extends over 14 amino acids. Germline-derived CDR1 and CDR2 are SGHTA and FQGNSA. The CDR3 DNA follows: TGTGCCAGCAGCTTATCCGGGACTGTGCACGAGCAGTACGTC. This translates into CASSLSGTVHEQYV.

The V call is TRBV7-9, the J call TRBJ1-6; no clear D gene. Trimming cost V 5 bases and J 8 bases, with 19 bases left between them. Germline assignment: CDR1 SEHNR and CDR2 FQNEAQ (reference sequence). The CDR3 is 16 amino acids. CDR3 DNA: TGTGCCAGCAGCCGCCGCGAAGCCCCAGCGGATTCACCCCTCCACTTT. Translation gives CASSRREAPADSPLHF.

This clonotype was observed a handful of times. The CDR3 bases are TGCAGTGCTAGGGCCGGGGGGGGTTACAATGAGCAGTTCTTC. Encoded protein: CSARAGGGYNEQFF. The gene calls are TRBV20-1 and TRBJ2-1; 8 nucleotides align to TRBD2. The CDR3 covers 14 residues. CDR1 is DFQATT and CDR2 is SNEGSKA in the germline V gene (reference sequence). Trimming at V came to 3 bases and at J to 4 bases, leaving 5 bases not matched to a gene.

This clonotype was counted many times. This chain joins TRBV6-1 and TRBJ1-2, with 7 bases matching TRBD1. Germline CDR1 and CDR2: MNHNS and SASEGT. The V and J ends lost 8 bases and 3 bases, in that order; junction bases with no gene match: 6. The CDR3 covers 13 residues. The CDR3: CASSGGEHYGYTF. CDR3 DNA sequence: TGTGCCAGCTCAGGGGGGGAACACTATGGCTACACCTTC.

The rearrangement joins TRBV12-3 or TRBV12-4 to TRBJ2-1, with a weak D call TRBD1 (5 bases). The CDR3 length is 15 residues. The ends were cut back, 5 bases at V and 5 bases at J, with 16 bases in the middle. The CDR3 coding sequence is TGTGCCAGCAGTGCCAGGACAAGAATTGACAATGAGCAGTTCTTC. Protein: CASSARTRIDNEQFF.

This clonotype was detected ten times or more. The CDR3, as DNA: TGTGCCACCAGCAGAGATAAAGGGGCTAACTCCTACGAGCAGTACTTC. Translated, it gives CATSRDKGANSYEQYF. The rearrangement joins TRBV15 to TRBJ2-7; possible D gene TRBD1, 5 bases. Germline CDR1 reads LNHNV; CDR2 reads YYDKDF (reference sequence). The CDR3 sequence is 16 residues long. Between the trimmed V and J ends, which lost 0 bases and 0 bases, there was a span of 12 bases.

This clonotype was recorded a few times. The chain employs TRBV12-3 or TRBV12-4 and TRBJ2-5; no reliable D call. The V end was cut by 3 bases, the J end by 4 bases, with 9 bases between. This CDR3 has 13 amino acids. The CDR3, as DNA: TGTGCCAGCAGTTTGGAACAGCGAGAGACCCAGTACTTC. Protein: CASSLEQRETQYF.

CDR3 nucleotide sequence: TGTGCCAGCGGACAGGGAGGTCAGCCCCAGCATTTT. Residues: CASGQGGQPQHF. The gene calls are TRBV2 and TRBJ1-5; 8 bases map to TRBD1. The junction had 3 bases not matched to a gene; V was cut back by 8 bases and J by 6 bases. The CDR3 covers 12 residues. CDR1 is SNHLY and CDR2 is FYNNEI in the germline V gene.

The chain employs TRBV6-2 or TRBV6-3 and TRBJ2-6; 7 bases line up with TRBD1. Germline loops: CDR1 MNHEY, CDR2 SVGEGT. V dropped 2 bases and J dropped 0; count of bases not matched to a gene: 10. There are 19 residues in the CDR3. The CDR3 protein is CASSYNPRQGYSGANVLTF. The CDR3 DNA follows: TGTGCCAGCAGTTACAATCCGAGACAGGGCTACTCTGGGGCCAACGTCCTGACTTTC.

A few counts support this clonotype. The rearrangement joins TRBV6-5 to TRBJ1-1; D remains ambiguous. V lost 0 bases and J lost 11, with 10 bases in between. Germline V CDR1 and CDR2: MNHEY, SVGAGI. The CDR3 totals 12 residues. In DNA, the CDR3 is TGTGCCAGCAGTTACTCAGACACCCAGGCTTTCTTT. This encodes CASSYSDTQAFF.

The J gene is TRBJ2-5, the V gene TRBV28, with a tentative D call TRBD2 (6 bases). This CDR3 region has 17 residues. Germline CDR1 and CDR2: MDHEN and SYDVKM. The V end lost 5 bases, the J end lost 1 base, and 20 bases lay between the germline ends. This CDR3 reads CASSRFGGTPGQETQYF. CDR3 DNA sequence: TGTGCCAGCAGTCGTTTTGGCGGGACTCCGGGCCAAGAGACCCAGTACTTC.

J is TRBJ2-2 and V is TRBV29-1; 10 nucleotides line up with TRBD2. Germline CDR1 and CDR2: SQVTM and ANQGSEA. The trim removed 7 bases at V and 5 bases at J, leaving 10 bases unmatched. There are 15 residues in the CDR3. CDR3: CSALWTSGGTGELFF. CDR3 nucleotides: TGCAGCGCACTGTGGACTAGCGGAGGTACCGGGGAGCTGTTTTTT.

V and J are TRBV2 and TRBJ1-6; 10 bases agree with TRBD1. Per the germline V gene, CDR1 is SNHLY and CDR2 is FYNNEI. This CDR3 spans 14 amino acids. The V gene end was trimmed by 6 bases and the J gene end by 10 bases; junction bases not matched to a gene: 6. Here the CDR3 DNA reads TGTGCCAGCAGCGGACAGGGGGATGGATCACCCCTCCACTTT. It specifies CASSGQGDGSPLHF.

In this sample, this clonotype turned up many times. The gene calls are TRBV10-2 and TRBJ2-1; the match to TRBD2 covers 10 bases. The germline gives CDR1 WSHSY, CDR2 SAAADI. The CDR3 sequence is 15 residues long. V shed 10 bases, J shed 6 bases, and the junction held 12 bases outside the gene matches. The CDR3 coding sequence is TGCGCCACCTCCAGGGGACTAGCGAATCCCAATGAGCAGTTCTTC. Its translation is CATSRGLANPNEQFF.

This chain connects TRBV3-1 to TRBJ2-5; D gene uncertain. This CDR3 has 15 amino acids. From germline, CDR1 is LGHDT and CDR2 YNNKEL (reference sequence). Trimming cost V 0 bases and J 6 bases, with 14 bases left between them. The CDR3 DNA follows: TGTGCCAGCAGCCAAGATTTCGGGCAGACAAAGACCCAGTACTTC. Translation gives CASSQDFGQTKTQYF.

The chain uses TRBV11-2 and TRBJ2-2; possible D gene TRBD1, 6 bases. CDR3 length: 16 residues. Germline V gives CDR1 SGHAT, CDR2 FQNNGV. Trimming shortened V by 5 bases and J by 4 bases, and 17 bases separated the two germline ends. The CDR3 bases are TGTGCCAGCAGCATTAGGGGACAACCTATCACCGGGGAGCTGTTTTTT. Protein: CASSIRGQPITGELFF. Full variable domain (outside the CDR3, taken from reference TRBV11-2 and TRBJ2-2): EAGVAQSPRYKIIEKRQSVAFWCNPISGHATLYWYQQILGQGPKLLIQFQNNGVVDDSQLPKDRFSAERLKGVDSTLKIQPAKLEDSAVYLCASSIRGQPITGELFFGEGSRLTVL.